This section outlines one T cell receptor (beta chain) sequence together with its context. Assay: immunoSEQ multiplex PCR; the TCRdb copy retains only in-frame clones and omits some. The table has a few hundred thousand clones, 84% seen once; the top ten hold around 4%. V lost 0 bases, J lost 5 bases, and 5 bases stayed unmatched. The CDR3 is made up of 16 amino acids. CDR1 and CDR2 from the germline V gene are SGHRS and YFSETQ. This entry comes from a study of blood T cell repertoires in COVID-19. Looking at the study overall: The origin of the acute and convalescent COVID-19 samples was the United States, Italy and Spain. PBMCs, B-cell-depleted T cells, or T cells were the source of the cDNA or gDNA that made up the material.

The receptor was isolated from a man in his sixties with acute or convalescent COVID-19. The chain recombines TRBV5-1 with TRBJ2-1, with 10 nucleotides matching TRBD1. The sample consisted of peripheral blood. The chain's CDR3 is CASSLGSGQGNNEQFF. DNA of the CDR3: TGCGCCAGCAGCTTGGGTTCGGGACAGGGGAACAATGAGCAGTTCTTC.